Each of the 12 T cell receptor beta chains below was sequenced from the same sample in a study of shared clonotypes between healthy human individuals. Naivety among CD8 cells was defined by CD45RO negativity and positive CCR7 selection, thereby excluding terminally differentiated effector memory CD45RA+ cells. The repertoire was sequenced with immunoSEQ multiplex PCR; TCRdb's copy has only in-frame clones and lacks some. The sample yields about 580,000 clones, 95% to 98% seen once. Sequencing was done on a sample of naive CD8+ T cells sorted from blood. Receptor source: a man younger than 40 in good health.

The CDR3 sequence is CASSDGTGAGNIQYF. DNA of the CDR3: TGTGCCAGCAGCGATGGGACAGGGGCTGGAAACATTCAGTACTTC. This chain joins TRBV2 and TRBJ2-4; 10 bases fit TRBD1. The CDR3 sequence is 15 residues long. V dropped 6 bases and J dropped 6; count of bases not matched to a gene: 8. In germline, CDR1 is SNHLY, CDR2 FYNNEI.

The chain is built from TRBV27 and TRBJ2-7; D possibly matches TRBD1 or TRBD2 (6 bases each). Trimming removed 5 bases at V and 2 bases at J, with 19 bases between. From germline, CDR1 is MNHEY and CDR2 SMNVEV (reference sequence). CDR3 length equals 16 residues. CDR3 DNA sequence: TGTGCCAGCAGTCCATCCTCAGGGGAGGCTACCTACGAGCAGTACTTC. It codes for CASSPSSGEATYEQYF.

This chain uses TRBV5-1 with TRBJ2-1; a weak D match, TRBD1 (6 bases). V gave up 0 bases and J gave up 15 bases, with 13 bases separating them. This CDR3 comprises 12 residues. CDR1 is SGHRS, CDR2 YFSETQ, per germline. CDR3 amino acids: CASSLVGGGWFF. The CDR3 DNA reads as TGCGCCAGCAGCTTGGTTGGGGGCGGTTGGTTCTTC.

The chain recombines TRBV2 with TRBJ2-3; 11 nucleotides line up with TRBD2. Trimming cost V 6 bases and J 10 bases; bases outside gene matches: 15. The V gene's germline CDR1 is SNHLY and CDR2 FYNNEI. This CDR3 region has 16 residues. CDR3 amino acids: CASSGGLAGSRGAQYF. CDR3 bases: TGTGCCAGCAGCGGTGGACTAGCGGGCTCAAGGGGGGCGCAGTATTTT.

This clone was seen a handful of times. This chain joins TRBV27 and TRBJ1-1, with D maybe TRBD1 (5 bases). V gave up 6 bases and J gave up 5 bases, with 13 bases separating them. Germline lookup yields CDR1 MNHEY and CDR2 SMNVEV (reference sequence). The CDR3 has 13 residues. Here the CDR3 DNA reads TGTGCCAGCAGACTTCTCGGGGCTACTGAAGCTTTCTTT. It yields the protein CASRLLGATEAFF.

V is TRBV7-9 and J is TRBJ1-5; weak D call: TRBD1 (5 bases). Germline CDR1 is SEHNR and CDR2 is FQNEAQ (reference sequence). The V end lost 4 bases, the J end lost 7 bases, and 11 bases lay between the germline ends. The CDR3 sequence is 13 residues long. CDR3 sequence (DNA): TGTGCCAGCAGCTCGGGAGGGGTGCAGCCCCAGCATTTT. Its protein is CASSSGGVQPQHF.

The chain joins TRBV9 to TRBJ2-7; TRBD1 agrees at 10 bases. The CDR3 covers 14 residues. V lost 4 bases to trimming and J lost 8 bases; unmatched junction nucleotides: 9. Germline CDR1 and CDR2: SGDLS and YYNGEE. The CDR3 spells CASSPGTGDLQQYF. CDR3 coding DNA: TGTGCCAGCAGCCCCGGGACAGGGGACCTACAGCAGTACTTC.

V usage is TRBV5-1 and J usage is TRBJ2-3, with TRBD2 identical over 11 bases. The CDR3 consists of 18 residues. With 1 base clipped from V and 2 bases from J, the junction kept 9 bases outside the gene matches. CDR1 and CDR2 (germline): SGHRS, YFSETQ. CDR3 in DNA: TGCGCCAGCAGCTTGAGGGCAAGACTAGCGGGGTCCACAGATACGCAGTATTTT. It translates to CASSLRARLAGSTDTQYF.

The J gene is TRBJ2-5, the V gene TRBV5-5; TRBD2 matches 9 bases. The germline CDR1 and CDR2 sequences are SGHKS and YYEKEE (reference sequence). With 5 bases clipped from V and 3 bases from J, the junction kept 5 bases outside the gene matches. The CDR3 sequence is 14 residues long. CDR3 region: CASRWGLAEETQYF. Here the CDR3 DNA reads TGTGCCAGCAGATGGGGACTAGCCGAAGAGACCCAGTACTTC. The full variable domain, with the rest looked up from reference TRBV5-5 and TRBJ2-5, is DAGVTQSPTHLIKTRGQQVTLRCSPISGHKSVSWYQQVLGQGPQFIFQYYEKEERGRGNFPDRFSARQFPNYSSELNVNALLLGDSALYLCASRWGLAEETQYFGPGTRLLVL.

This clone has just one count. The V call is TRBV7-3, the J call TRBJ1-2, with 7 bases that match TRBD1. After removal of 5 bases from V and 6 bases from J, the junction contained 21 bases not matched to a gene. The length of the CDR3 is 18 residues. CDR1 is SGHTA, CDR2 FQGTGA, per germline. The CDR3 is CASSPYSGPGQLKDGYTF. DNA for the CDR3: TGTGCCAGCAGCCCTTATAGCGGCCCGGGACAGCTCAAGGATGGCTACACCTTC.

The chain is built from TRBV9 and TRBJ1-5; a possible D gene is TRBD1 (6 bases). CDR1 is SGDLS and CDR2 is YYNGEE in the germline V gene. V lost 3 bases to trimming and J lost 2 bases, with 12 bases between them. This CDR3 has 15 amino acids. CDR3 in amino acids: CASSAEGVGNQPQHF. The CDR3 nucleotides are TGTGCCAGCAGCGCCGAGGGGGTAGGCAATCAGCCCCAGCATTTT. Full variable domain (missing parts from reference TRBV9 and TRBJ1-5): DSGVTQTPKHLITATGQRVTLRCSPRSGDLSVYWYQQSLDQGLQFLIQYYNGEERAKGNILERFSAQQFPDLHSELNLSSLELGDSALYFCASSAEGVGNQPQHFGDGTRLSIL.

This clone is a singleton in its sample. The V call is TRBV28, the J call TRBJ2-7; D possibly corresponds to TRBD1 (5 bases). V dropped 3 bases and J dropped 3 bases, with 9 bases sitting between them. Germline V gene lookup returns CDR1 MDHEN and CDR2 SYDVKM. This CDR3 is 13 amino acids long. The CDR3 bases are TGTGCCAGCAGTTTCGCTCAGGGCTACGAGCAGTACTTC. Protein product: CASSFAQGYEQYF.